This T cell receptor beta chain was captured in a study of blood T cell repertoires in COVID-19. Study details: The analysed material was cDNA or gDNA that came from T cells, B-cell-depleted T cells, or PBMCs.

Sequencing was performed with immunoSEQ multiplex PCR; in TCRdb, only in-frame clones are kept and a portion is missing. The sample carries about 210,000 clones, roughly 84% recorded once. Germline V CDR1 and CDR2: SGHNT, YYREEE (reference sequence). V lost 4 bases to trimming and J lost 8 bases, with 15 bases between them. This CDR3 is 13 amino acids long. Input material: PBMCs or T cells enriched from blood (not recorded which). The source of this sequence is a woman in her twenties or thirties who had been exposed to COVID-19. The chain uses TRBV5-4 and TRBJ1-2; a weak D match, TRBD1 (6 bases). The CDR3 DNA sequence: TGTGCCAGCAGCCCCCCTCGACAGGAGGGCTACACCTTC. Translation: CASSPPRQEGYTF.